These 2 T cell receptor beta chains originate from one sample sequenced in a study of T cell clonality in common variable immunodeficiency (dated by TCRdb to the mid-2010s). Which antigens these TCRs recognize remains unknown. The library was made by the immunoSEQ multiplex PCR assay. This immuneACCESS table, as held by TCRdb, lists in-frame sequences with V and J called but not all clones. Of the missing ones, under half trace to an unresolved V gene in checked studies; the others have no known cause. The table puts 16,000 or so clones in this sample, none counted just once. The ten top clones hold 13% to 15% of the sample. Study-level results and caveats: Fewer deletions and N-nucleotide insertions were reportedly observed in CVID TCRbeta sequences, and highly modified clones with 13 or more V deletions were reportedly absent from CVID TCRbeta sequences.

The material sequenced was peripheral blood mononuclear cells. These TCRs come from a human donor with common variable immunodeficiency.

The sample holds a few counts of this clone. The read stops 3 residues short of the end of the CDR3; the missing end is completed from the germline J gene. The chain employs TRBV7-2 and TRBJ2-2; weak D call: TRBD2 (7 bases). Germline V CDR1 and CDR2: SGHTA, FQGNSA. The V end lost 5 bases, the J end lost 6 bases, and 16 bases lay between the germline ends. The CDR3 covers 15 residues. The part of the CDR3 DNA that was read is TGTGCCAGCAGCCTGGCGAGGGGGGGGGCCGGGGAG. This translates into CASSLARGGAGE. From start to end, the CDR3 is CASSLARGGAGELFF.

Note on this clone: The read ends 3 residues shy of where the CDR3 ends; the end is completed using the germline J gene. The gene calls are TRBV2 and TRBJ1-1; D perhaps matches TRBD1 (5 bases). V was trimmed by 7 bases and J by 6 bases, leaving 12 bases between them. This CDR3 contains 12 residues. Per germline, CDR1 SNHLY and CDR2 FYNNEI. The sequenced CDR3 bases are TGTGCCAGCAAAGGGGAGGTATCTGAA. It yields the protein CASKGEVSE. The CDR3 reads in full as CASKGEVSEAFF. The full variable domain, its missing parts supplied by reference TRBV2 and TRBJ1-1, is EPEVTQTPSHQVTQMGQEVILRCVPISNHLYFYWYRQILGQKVEFLVSFYNNEISEKSEIFDDQFSVERPDGSNFTLKIRSTKLEDSAMYFCASKGEVSEAFFGQGTRLTVV.